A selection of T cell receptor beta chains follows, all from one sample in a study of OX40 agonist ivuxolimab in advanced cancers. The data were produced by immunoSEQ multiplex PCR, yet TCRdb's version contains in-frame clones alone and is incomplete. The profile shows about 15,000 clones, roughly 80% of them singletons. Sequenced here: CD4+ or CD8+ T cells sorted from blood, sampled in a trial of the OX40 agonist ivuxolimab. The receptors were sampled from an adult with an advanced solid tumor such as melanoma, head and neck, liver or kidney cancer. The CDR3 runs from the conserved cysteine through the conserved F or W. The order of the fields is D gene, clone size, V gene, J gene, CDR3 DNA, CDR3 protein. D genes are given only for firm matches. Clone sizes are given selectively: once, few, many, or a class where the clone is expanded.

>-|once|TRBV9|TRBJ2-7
TGTGCCAGCAGCGTAGAACCACACCCCGCCTACGAGCAGTACTTC
CASSVEPHPAYEQYF
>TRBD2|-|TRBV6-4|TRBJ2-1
TGTGCCAGCAGTGACTCAGGCGGGAGCTCCTACAATGAGCAGTTCTTC
CASSDSGGSSYNEQFF
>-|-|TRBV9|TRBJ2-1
TGTGCCAGCAGCGTAGACTGGGTAGACGGCTACAATGAGCAGTTCTTC
CASSVDWVDGYNEQFF
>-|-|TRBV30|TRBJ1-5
TGTGCCTGGGGGAGGGGGAGCAATCAGCCCCAGCATTTT
CAWGRGSNQPQHF
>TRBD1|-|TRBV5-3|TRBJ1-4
TGTGCCAGAAGCTATGATGTTAGACAGGGGCGAAATGAAAAACTGTTTTTT
CARSYDVRQGRNEKLFF
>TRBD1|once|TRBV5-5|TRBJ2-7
TGTGCCAGCAGCTTATACAGGGGATCCTACGAGCAGTACTTC
CASSLYRGSYEQYF
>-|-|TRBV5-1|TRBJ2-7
TGCGCCAGCAGCCCGCGGTCGGGTGTGGAGCAGTACTTC
CASSPRSGVEQYF
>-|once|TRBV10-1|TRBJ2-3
TGCGCCAGCAGTGAGTCTTTAGCGGAGACTCGACAGTATTTT
CASSESLAETRQYF
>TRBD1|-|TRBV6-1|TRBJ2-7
TGTGCCAGCGGAGCCGGGACAGGGGGCTACGAGCAGTACTTC
CASGAGTGGYEQYF
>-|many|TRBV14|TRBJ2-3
TGTGCCAGCAGCCAAGACAAGAGTGGTACGCAGTATTTT
CASSQDKSGTQYF
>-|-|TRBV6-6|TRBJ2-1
TGTGCCAGCAGTTTTGATGGTGAGCAGTTCTTC
CASSFDGEQFF
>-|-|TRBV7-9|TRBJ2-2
TGTGCCAGCGTAGGGGGAGTAGGCACCGGGGAGCTGTTTTTT
CASVGGVGTGELFF
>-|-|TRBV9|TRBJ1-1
TGTGCCAGCAGCGTAGGGTGGGGGCCTACTGAAGCTTTCTTT
CASSVGWGPTEAFF
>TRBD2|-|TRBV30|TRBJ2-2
TGTGCCTGGAGAGCGGGAGTAGGGACCGGGGAGCTGTTTTTT
CAWRAGVGTGELFF
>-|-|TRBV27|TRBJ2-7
TGTGCCAGCAGTCCGGTAGACGGAACCTACGAGCAGTACTTC
CASSPVDGTYEQYF
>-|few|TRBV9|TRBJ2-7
TGTGCCAGCAGCGACCGGGACGGGGGAGACGAGCAGTACTTC
CASSDRDGGDEQYF
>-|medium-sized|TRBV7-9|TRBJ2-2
TGTGCCAGCAGCTCGATCCAGGGGATGGGCGGGGAGCTGTTTTTT
CASSSIQGMGGELFF
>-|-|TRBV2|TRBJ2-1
TGTGCCAGCAGTGGTCGGCGCGATGAGCAGTTCTTC
CASSGRRDEQFF
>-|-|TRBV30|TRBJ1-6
TGTGCCTGGAGTGACGGCGATAATTCACCCCTCCACTTT
CAWSDGDNSPLHF
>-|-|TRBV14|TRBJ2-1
TGTGCCAGCAGCCAAGGTAGCCTGGGTGAGCAGTTCTTC
CASSQGSLGEQFF
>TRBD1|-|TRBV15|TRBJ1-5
TGTGCCACCAGCAGAGGCGGGGACAGGCGGAATCAGCCCCAGCATTTT
CATSRGGDRRNQPQHF
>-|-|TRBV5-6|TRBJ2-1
TGTGCCAGCAGCTTAGGAGGTGAAAGGATCTACAATGAGCAGTTCTTC
CASSLGGERIYNEQFF
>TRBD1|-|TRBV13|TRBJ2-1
TGTGCCAGCAGCTTAGCAGGGGACAGCGGCTACAATGAGCAGTTCTTC
CASSLAGDSGYNEQFF
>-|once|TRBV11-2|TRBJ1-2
TGTGCCAGCAGCTCTTTCGGGACGGACTATGGCTACACCTTC
CASSSFGTDYGYTF
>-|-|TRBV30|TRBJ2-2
TGTGCCTGGAGCGTAATTAACACCGGGGAGCTGTTTTTT
CAWSVINTGELFF
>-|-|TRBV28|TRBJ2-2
TGTGCCAGCAGTTCCCCTCGAGTGACTAAAGCCGGGGAGCTGTTTTTT
CASSSPRVTKAGELFF